The rows below give T cell receptor beta chains drawn from one sample of a study of blood T cells in healthy people across ages. TCRdb ran MiXCR on the 5' RACE reads and lists one entry per CDR3 protein. The sample yields about a million distinct CDR3 sequences, more than 30% seen once. The specimen sequenced was blood. Source of these receptors: a man younger than 35 in good health. The CDR3 runs from the conserved cysteine through the conserved F or W. The order of the fields is J gene, clone size, V gene, D gene, CDR3 DNA, CDR3 protein. D genes are given only for firm matches. For some rows the clone size is stated as once, few or many, or as a class when expanded; others skip it.

TRBJ2-4 few TRBV7-2 TRBD1 TGTGCCAGCAGCTTCTCCTCCGGGACAGGGAACATTCAGTACTTC CASSFSSGTGNIQYF
TRBJ2-3 . TRBV9 TRBD2 TGTGCCAGCAGCCCATACCCAGCTAGCGGGGGCGTTACAGATACGCAGTATTTT CASSPYPASGGVTDTQYF
TRBJ1-2 . TRBV2 TRBD1 TGTGCCGGCAGTCCCTCAGGGACAGGGGTTTTGCATGGCTACACCTTC CAGSPSGTGVLHGYTF
TRBJ1-2 . TRBV5-6 . TGTGCCAGCAGCCCCGGGACCGTAAGTCACGGCTACACCTTC CASSPGTVSHGYTF
TRBJ1-5 . TRBV6-6 . TGTGCCAGCAGCGAGGGGCAACAGCCCCAGCATTTT CASSEGQQPQHF
TRBJ1-6 few TRBV6-6 . TGTGCCAGCAGTTACGACGGGAATAAGGATTCACCCCTCCACTTT CASSYDGNKDSPLHF
TRBJ1-2 . TRBV4-1 . TGCGCCAGCAGCCAAGAAGAACGGGTAGCAATGTATGGCTACACCTTC CASSQEERVAMYGYTF
TRBJ1-1 . TRBV24-1 TRBD1 TGTGCCACCAGTGATGGGACAGGGAACACTGAAGCTTTCTTT CATSDGTGNTEAFF
TRBJ2-1 few TRBV27 . TGTGCCAGCAGTCTCCGGGACATCTACAATGAGCAGTTCTTC CASSLRDIYNEQFF
TRBJ1-4 . TRBV18 . TGTGCCAGCTCACCAGGGGATGGGGAGTTTTTT CASSPGDGEFF
TRBJ2-3 . TRBV20-1 TRBD2 TGCAGTGCTAGGGAACTAGCGGGGGCCACAGATACGCAGTATTTT CSARELAGATDTQYF
TRBJ1-2 few TRBV28 . TGTGCCAGCAGTTTACCCAAATATGGCTACACCTTC CASSLPKYGYTF
TRBJ2-1 few TRBV12-3/TRBV12-4 . TGTGCCAGCAGTCCGTCGGGAGAGCAACAGTTCTTC CASSPSGEQQFF
TRBJ2-7 many TRBV4-3 . TGCGCCAGCAGCCAATATCCCCACTACGAGCAGTACTTC CASSQYPHYEQYF
TRBJ1-2 . TRBV7-2 . TGTGCCAGCAGCGCTCGGGACATCCGCCGTGGCTACACCTTC CASSARDIRRGYTF
TRBJ2-1 . TRBV4-2 . TGTGCCAGCAGCCAAGAGTTTAGCAGCTCCTACAATGGGCAGTTCTTC CASSQEFSSSYNGQFF
TRBJ2-1 few TRBV2 . TGTGCCAGCAGTGATTTTACGAGCTCCTACAATGAGCAGTTCTTC CASSDFTSSYNEQFF
TRBJ2-7 . TRBV6-5 TRBD1 TGTGCCAGCAGTTACATGGGGACAGGGGACGAGCAGTACTTC CASSYMGTGDEQYF
TRBJ2-7 . TRBV20-1 . TGCAGTGCTAGGGGGTCCGTAGGACACGAGTCCTACGAGCAGTACTTC CSARGSVGHESYEQYF
TRBJ1-1 . TRBV7-2 . TGTGCCAGCAGCTCCACTTGGGGGACTGAAGCTTTCTTT CASSSTWGTEAFF
TRBJ2-7 few TRBV27 . TGTGCCAGCAGTGCTCCTGGCGAGCAGTACTTC CASSAPGEQYF
TRBJ2-3 few TRBV27 . TGTGCCAGCAGTTTCATGACCAGGGTCCGGGTCGGTACAGATACGCAGTATTTT CASSFMTRVRVGTDTQYF
TRBJ2-1 . TRBV20-1 . TGCAGTGCCACGGGAGGGGGAGGGGGCCACGAGCAGTTCTTC CSATGGGGGHEQFF
TRBJ1-2 many TRBV4-1 . TGCGCCAGCAGCCAAGTTTTAGCACCTAGGGGAGACTATGGCTACACCTTC CASSQVLAPRGDYGYTF
TRBJ1-1 few TRBV2 . TGTGCCAGCATAAGACCCTTGAACACTGAAGCTTTCTTT CASIRPLNTEAFF
TRBJ2-7 many TRBV4-2 TRBD1 TGTGCCAGCAGCCAAGAGACAGGGGGTTTTCCCTACGAGCAGTACTTC CASSQETGGFPYEQYF
TRBJ2-1 many TRBV15 . TGTGCCACCAGCAGAGTGGCGGGGTTCTACAATGAGCAGTTCTTC CATSRVAGFYNEQFF
TRBJ1-4 . TRBV4-1 . TGCGCCAGCAGCCAAAGCCCCGGTGAATCCAATGAAAAACTGTTTTTT CASSQSPGESNEKLFF